This T cell receptor (beta chain) was sequenced for a study of T cells in Graves' hyperthyroidism and ophthalmopathy. In this sample, this clonotype turned up a few times. Its antigen is still unknown. Authors of the study amplified TCR beta CDR3 regions from RNA transcripts. The TCR CDR3 first-round RT-PCR relied on the HTBI primer set. TCRdb re-analysed the multiplex PCR reads in MiXCR, keeping a single row per CDR3 protein. The sample lists 600,000 to 650,000 distinct CDR3 sequences; less than 25% were seen once. About 10 ml fresh peripheral blood yielded the PBMCs. Study-wide findings and caveats: Blood also held most thyroid clonotypes expanded beyond 0.001.

The J segment lost 4 bases and the V segment lost 6 bases, leaving 9 bases of the junction unmatched. Germline loops: CDR1 MDHEN, CDR2 SYDVKM. The CDR3 totals 15 residues. The genes are TRBV28 and TRBJ1-3; the match to TRBD1 covers 7 bases. The sequencing input was blood. The TCR comes from a young man with Graves' ophthalmopathy. CDR3 nucleotides: TGTGCCAGCAGCCACGGGACAGTAGCAGGAAACACCATATATTTT. This translates into CASSHGTVAGNTIYF. Full variable domain (outside the CDR3, taken from reference TRBV28 and TRBJ1-3): DVKVTQSSRYLVKRTGEKVFLECVQDMDHENMFWYRQDPGLGLRLIYFSYDVKMKEKGDIPEGYSVSREKKERFSLILESASTNQTSMYLCASSHGTVAGNTIYFGEGSWLTVV.